This record looks at one T cell receptor beta chain sequence and its context. The antigen is not known. The sample originates from a study of chemoradiotherapy in HPV16-positive cancers. Points from the study as a whole: During treatment, candidate HPV-specific clones and E7-related motifs expanded in tumor. Functional assays defining HPV-specific T cells used only a couple of HPV16-positive patients.

Trimming took 5 bases from V and 1 from J, leaving 24 bases between them. Germline loops: CDR1 SGHVS, CDR2 FQNEAQ. The CDR3 loop spans 18 amino acids. Data came from immunoSEQ multiplex PCR; TCRdb stores just in-frame clones and leaves some out. The repertoire holds around 62,000 clones, with 88% as singletons. The chain joins TRBV7-8 to TRBJ2-7; possible D gene TRBD2, 5 bases. This clonotype was obtained from a human donor with HPV-associated anogenital cancer. The sequenced sample was blood, obtained from a patient who underwent chemoradiotherapy. The CDR3 spells CASSPLGAEAVLSYEQYF. CDR3 DNA: TGTGCCAGCAGCCCGTTGGGAGCGGAGGCGGTGTTATCCTACGAGCAGTACTTC.